Listed below are T cell receptor beta chains from one sample, sequenced in a study of blood T cell repertoires in COVID-19. Produced via immunoSEQ multiplex PCR; TCRdb's table is partial and in-frame only. The sample carries 130,000 to 150,000 clones, approximately 90% recorded once. Source material: peripheral blood. These receptors were obtained from a woman aged 40-49 years with acute or convalescent COVID-19. Each CDR3 is given with its conserved first and last residue. The order of the fields is clone size, D gene, V gene, J gene, CDR3 DNA, CDR3 protein. A D gene is named only where the DNA matches it firmly. Only part of the rows carry a size: once, few, many, or a class if the clone is expanded.

clone size: .; D gene: .; V gene: TRBV29-1; J gene: TRBJ2-3; CDR3 DNA: TGCAGCGTCAGAGGGCTCACAGATACGCAGTATTTT; CDR3 protein: CSVRGLTDTQYF
clone size: .; D gene: TRBD1; V gene: TRBV7-2; J gene: TRBJ1-4; CDR3 DNA: TGTGCCAGCACCGGACAGGGGGTGGGTGAAAAACTGTTTTTT; CDR3 protein: CASTGQGVGEKLFF
clone size: .; D gene: .; V gene: TRBV28; J gene: TRBJ1-1; CDR3 DNA: TGTGCCAGCAGTTTGGTCAGTCTGAACACTGAAGCTTTCTTT; CDR3 protein: CASSLVSLNTEAFF
clone size: once; D gene: TRBD1; V gene: TRBV29-1; J gene: TRBJ1-2; CDR3 DNA: TGCAGCGTTGAAGATCAGGGGGCCGGCTATGGCTACACCTTC; CDR3 protein: CSVEDQGAGYGYTF
clone size: .; D gene: TRBD1; V gene: TRBV6-4; J gene: TRBJ2-7; CDR3 DNA: TGTGCCAGCACAGAAAAGGGGGCTCACGAGCAGTACTTC; CDR3 protein: CASTEKGAHEQYF
clone size: .; D gene: TRBD2; V gene: TRBV29-1; J gene: TRBJ2-7; CDR3 DNA: TGCAGCGGTGCGGGACTAGCGGGAGACGAGCAGTACTTC; CDR3 protein: CSGAGLAGDEQYF
clone size: .; D gene: TRBD1; V gene: TRBV5-4; J gene: TRBJ1-2; CDR3 DNA: TGTGCCAGCAGCTTTACAGGGGGCAATTATGGCTACACCTTC; CDR3 protein: CASSFTGGNYGYTF
clone size: few; D gene: TRBD1; V gene: TRBV2; J gene: TRBJ1-1; CDR3 DNA: TGTGCCAGCAGTCGGGACAGGGGGCTAACTGAAGCTTTCTTT; CDR3 protein: CASSRDRGLTEAFF
clone size: .; D gene: .; V gene: TRBV25-1; J gene: TRBJ1-6; CDR3 DNA: TGTGCCAGCAGTGAATTCAGGGGCGCGTATAATTCACCCCTCCACTTT; CDR3 protein: CASSEFRGAYNSPLHF
clone size: few; D gene: .; V gene: TRBV6-2/TRBV6-3; J gene: TRBJ2-7; CDR3 DNA: TGTGCCAGCAGTTCGCTACTAGGAGACGAGCAGTACTTC; CDR3 protein: CASSSLLGDEQYF
clone size: .; D gene: TRBD1; V gene: TRBV7-9; J gene: TRBJ1-6; CDR3 DNA: TGTGCCAGCAGCTCGGGACAGGGTGGTTCACCCCTCCACTTT; CDR3 protein: CASSSGQGGSPLHF
clone size: few; D gene: TRBD1; V gene: TRBV12-5; J gene: TRBJ1-1; CDR3 DNA: TGTGCTAGTGGTTTGCGTCCCCGACAGGGGACCATATTGACTGAAGCTTTCTTT; CDR3 protein: CASGLRPRQGTILTEAFF
clone size: .; D gene: TRBD1; V gene: TRBV7-2; J gene: TRBJ2-7; CDR3 DNA: TGTGCCAGCAGCCTCGCTTCAGGGACAGGGAGCGAGCAGTACTTC; CDR3 protein: CASSLASGTGSEQYF
clone size: .; D gene: .; V gene: TRBV18; J gene: TRBJ1-2; CDR3 DNA: TGTGCCAGCTCACCCCAATGGGCGAGGGCACGGGAAGGCTACACCTTC; CDR3 protein: CASSPQWARAREGYTF
clone size: .; D gene: TRBD2; V gene: TRBV7-3; J gene: TRBJ2-7; CDR3 DNA: TGTGCCAGCAGCACCCAGGGACTAGCGGGAGAGGACCCCTACGAGCAGTACTTC; CDR3 protein: CASSTQGLAGEDPYEQYF
clone size: .; D gene: .; V gene: TRBV7-9; J gene: TRBJ1-3; CDR3 DNA: TGTGCCAGCAGCCCACGGGGAGTCGTTCCGAGCTCTGGAAACACCATATATTTT; CDR3 protein: CASSPRGVVPSSGNTIYF
clone size: .; D gene: TRBD1; V gene: TRBV30; J gene: TRBJ1-6; CDR3 DNA: TGTGCCTGGAATCCCGGGACAGGGGGTTCACCCCTCCACTTT; CDR3 protein: CAWNPGTGGSPLHF
clone size: .; D gene: .; V gene: TRBV19; J gene: TRBJ1-5; CDR3 DNA: TGTGCCAGTACGAGGAGGGTCAATCAGCCCCAGCATTTT; CDR3 protein: CASTRRVNQPQHF
clone size: .; D gene: TRBD1; V gene: TRBV7-2; J gene: TRBJ1-2; CDR3 DNA: TGTGCCAGCAGCTTAGCGGGACAGCAATTTTATGGCTACACCTTC; CDR3 protein: CASSLAGQQFYGYTF
clone size: once; D gene: TRBD1; V gene: TRBV5-6; J gene: TRBJ1-2; CDR3 DNA: TGTGCCAGCAGCTTTAGTCGACAGGGGATTCACGGCTACACCTTC; CDR3 protein: CASSFSRQGIHGYTF
clone size: once; D gene: TRBD2; V gene: TRBV15; J gene: TRBJ2-7; CDR3 DNA: TGTGCCACCAGCAGAGGGACTAGCGGGGCTACCTACGAGCAGTACTTC; CDR3 protein: CATSRGTSGATYEQYF
clone size: .; D gene: .; V gene: TRBV4-3; J gene: TRBJ1-2; CDR3 DNA: TGCGCCAGCAGCCAGGATACAGATTATGGCTACACCTTC; CDR3 protein: CASSQDTDYGYTF
clone size: .; D gene: .; V gene: TRBV27; J gene: TRBJ2-7; CDR3 DNA: TGTGCCAGCAGTTTGGGGGCCTGGCGAGGGGACGAGCAGTACTTC; CDR3 protein: CASSLGAWRGDEQYF
clone size: many; D gene: TRBD1; V gene: TRBV9; J gene: TRBJ1-2; CDR3 DNA: TGTGCCAGCAGCGTATGGGCGGCAGGGGGCAGCTATGGCTACACCTTC; CDR3 protein: CASSVWAAGGSYGYTF
clone size: .; D gene: .; V gene: TRBV5-1; J gene: TRBJ2-3; CDR3 DNA: TGCGCCAGCAGCTCCGGGGTAGTAGGGTCCACAGATACGCAGTATTTT; CDR3 protein: CASSSGVVGSTDTQYF
clone size: .; D gene: TRBD2; V gene: TRBV27; J gene: TRBJ2-7; CDR3 DNA: TGTGCCAGCAGTATCGGGACTAGCGGAACCTACGAGCAGTACTTC; CDR3 protein: CASSIGTSGTYEQYF
clone size: .; D gene: .; V gene: TRBV6-6; J gene: TRBJ2-7; CDR3 DNA: TGTGCCAGCAGTTTTGAACAGACCTACGAGCAGTACTTC; CDR3 protein: CASSFEQTYEQYF
clone size: .; D gene: .; V gene: TRBV18; J gene: TRBJ1-1; CDR3 DNA: TGTGCCAGCTCACCACCAGTCAGGGGAGCTAGCACTGAAGCTTTCTTT; CDR3 protein: CASSPPVRGASTEAFF
clone size: .; D gene: .; V gene: TRBV6-5; J gene: TRBJ2-5; CDR3 DNA: TGTGCCAGCAGTTACGGTCGGCTAGCAGAGACCCAGTACTTC; CDR3 protein: CASSYGRLAETQYF
clone size: few; D gene: TRBD1; V gene: TRBV25-1; J gene: TRBJ1-1; CDR3 DNA: TGTGCCAGCAGTGGATGGACAGGGGGTCTAGGCACTGAAGCTTTCTTT; CDR3 protein: CASSGWTGGLGTEAFF
clone size: .; D gene: .; V gene: TRBV2; J gene: TRBJ1-1; CDR3 DNA: TGTGCCAGCAGCCTCTCAGGACTTCCAGCGGGTAGTGACACTGAAGCTTTCTTT; CDR3 protein: CASSLSGLPAGSDTEAFF
clone size: .; D gene: .; V gene: TRBV2; J gene: TRBJ2-7; CDR3 DNA: TGTGCCAGCAGTGTAGAGGAGCAGTACTTC; CDR3 protein: CASSVEEQYF
clone size: .; D gene: .; V gene: TRBV28; J gene: TRBJ2-7; CDR3 DNA: TGTGCCATACAAGAGACGACTAGGACCTACGAGCAGTACTTC; CDR3 protein: CAIQETTRTYEQYF
clone size: .; D gene: .; V gene: TRBV2; J gene: TRBJ1-3; CDR3 DNA: TGTGCCAGCATATCCCATCATACAGGGACTGGAAACACCATATATTTT; CDR3 protein: CASISHHTGTGNTIYF
clone size: once; D gene: .; V gene: TRBV30; J gene: TRBJ2-7; CDR3 DNA: TGTGCCTGGGGCGGTACCTACGAGCAGTACTTC; CDR3 protein: CAWGGTYEQYF
clone size: .; D gene: .; V gene: TRBV7-9; J gene: TRBJ1-2; CDR3 DNA: TGTGCCAGCAGACCCAGGGAGGGGGGAACTTTCTATGGCTACACCTTC; CDR3 protein: CASRPREGGTFYGYTF
clone size: .; D gene: .; V gene: TRBV9; J gene: TRBJ2-7; CDR3 DNA: TGTGCCAGCAGCGCAGGACTCCCTCCCTACGAGCAGTACTTC; CDR3 protein: CASSAGLPPYEQYF
clone size: .; D gene: TRBD2; V gene: TRBV5-1; J gene: TRBJ2-3; CDR3 DNA: TGCGCCAGCAGCTTGTCTAGCGGGGGTGATACGCAGTATTTT; CDR3 protein: CASSLSSGGDTQYF
clone size: .; D gene: .; V gene: TRBV6-6; J gene: TRBJ1-1; CDR3 DNA: TGTGCCAGCAGTTACGGGGTTGTGAGGGTCACTGAAGCTTTCTTT; CDR3 protein: CASSYGVVRVTEAFF
clone size: .; D gene: TRBD1; V gene: TRBV28; J gene: TRBJ1-4; CDR3 DNA: TGTGCCAGCGGACAGGGGTTACATGAAAAACTGTTTTTT; CDR3 protein: CASGQGLHEKLFF
clone size: .; D gene: TRBD1; V gene: TRBV13; J gene: TRBJ2-1; CDR3 DNA: TGTGCCAGCAGCCACGGGGACAGACGCAATGAGCAGTTCTTC; CDR3 protein: CASSHGDRRNEQFF
clone size: .; D gene: .; V gene: TRBV11-2; J gene: TRBJ1-1; CDR3 DNA: TGTGCCAGCAGCTTGGGAGGGGTGACAGAAAAAGCTTTCTTT; CDR3 protein: CASSLGGVTEKAFF
clone size: .; D gene: TRBD1; V gene: TRBV28; J gene: TRBJ1-5; CDR3 DNA: TGTGCCAGCATTCACACAGGGGGTAGGGATCAGCCCCAGCATTTT; CDR3 protein: CASIHTGGRDQPQHF
clone size: .; D gene: TRBD2; V gene: TRBV4-1; J gene: TRBJ2-3; CDR3 DNA: TGCGCCAGCAGCCAAGTCCAGCGGGAGCGCACAGATACGCAGTATTTT; CDR3 protein: CASSQVQRERTDTQYF